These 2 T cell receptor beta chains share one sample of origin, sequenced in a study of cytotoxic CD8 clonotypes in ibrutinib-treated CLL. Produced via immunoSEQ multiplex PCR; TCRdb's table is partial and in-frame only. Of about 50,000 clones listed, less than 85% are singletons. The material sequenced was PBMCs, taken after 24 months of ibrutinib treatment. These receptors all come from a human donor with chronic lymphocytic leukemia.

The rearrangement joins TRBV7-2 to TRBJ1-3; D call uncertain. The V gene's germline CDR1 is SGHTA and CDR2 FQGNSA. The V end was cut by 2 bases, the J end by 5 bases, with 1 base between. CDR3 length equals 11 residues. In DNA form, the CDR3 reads TGTGCCAGCAGCTTAAGAAACACCATATATTTT. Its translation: CASSLRNTIYF.

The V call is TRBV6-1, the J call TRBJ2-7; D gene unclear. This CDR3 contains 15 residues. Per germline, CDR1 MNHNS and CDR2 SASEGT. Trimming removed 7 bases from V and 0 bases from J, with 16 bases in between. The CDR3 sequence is CASTPRGIDSYEQYF. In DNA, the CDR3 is TGTGCCAGCACACCACGTGGGATCGACTCCTACGAGCAGTACTTC.